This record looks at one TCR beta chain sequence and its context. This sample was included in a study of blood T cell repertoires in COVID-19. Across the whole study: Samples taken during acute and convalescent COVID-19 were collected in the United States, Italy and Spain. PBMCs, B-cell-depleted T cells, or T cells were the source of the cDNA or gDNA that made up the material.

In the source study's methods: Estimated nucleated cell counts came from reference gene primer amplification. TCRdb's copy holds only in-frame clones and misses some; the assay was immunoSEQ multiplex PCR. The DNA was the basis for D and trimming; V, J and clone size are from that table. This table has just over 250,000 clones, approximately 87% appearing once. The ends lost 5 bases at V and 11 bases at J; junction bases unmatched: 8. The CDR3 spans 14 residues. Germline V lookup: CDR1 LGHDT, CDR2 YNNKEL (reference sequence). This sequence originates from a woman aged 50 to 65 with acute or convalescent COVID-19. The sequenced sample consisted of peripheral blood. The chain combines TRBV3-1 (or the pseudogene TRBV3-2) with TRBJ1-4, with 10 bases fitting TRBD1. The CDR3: CASSYRDRGRKLFF. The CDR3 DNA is TGTGCCAGCAGCTACCGGGACAGGGGTCGTAAACTGTTTTTT.